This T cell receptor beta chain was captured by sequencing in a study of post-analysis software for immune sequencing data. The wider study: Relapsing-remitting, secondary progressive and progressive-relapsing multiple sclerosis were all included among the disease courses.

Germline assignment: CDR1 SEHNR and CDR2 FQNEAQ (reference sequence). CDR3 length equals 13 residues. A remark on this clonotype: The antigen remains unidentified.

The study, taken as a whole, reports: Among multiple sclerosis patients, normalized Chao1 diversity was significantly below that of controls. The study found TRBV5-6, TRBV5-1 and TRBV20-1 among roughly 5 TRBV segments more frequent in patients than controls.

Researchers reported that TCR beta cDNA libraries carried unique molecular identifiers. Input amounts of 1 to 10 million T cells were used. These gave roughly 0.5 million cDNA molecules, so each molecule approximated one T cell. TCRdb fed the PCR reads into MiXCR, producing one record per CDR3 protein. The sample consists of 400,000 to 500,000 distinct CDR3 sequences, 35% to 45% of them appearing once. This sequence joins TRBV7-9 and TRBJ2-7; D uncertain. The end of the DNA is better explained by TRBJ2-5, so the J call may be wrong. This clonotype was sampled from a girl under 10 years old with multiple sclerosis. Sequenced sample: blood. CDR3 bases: TGTGCCAGCAGCCAGGAAGGCGGAGAGACCCAGTACTTC. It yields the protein CASSQEGGETQYF.